This T cell receptor (beta chain) was recorded in a study of T cell clonotyping in hematopoietic cell transplantation. Time point indicated: recipient sample about 28 days before transplant, after cytoreduction. Recipient blood drawn about 28 days pretransplant and days 30, 100, 180 after. Measured with immunoSEQ multiplex PCR; TCRdb has only the in-frame clones, and not every one. The profile shows roughly 45,000 clones, 85% to 90% of them singletons. There are 15 residues in the CDR3. V lost 1 base and J 4 bases, leaving 13 bases between the germline ends. Germline-derived CDR1 and CDR2 are SEHNR and FQNEAQ (reference sequence).

The TCR originated in a man in his sixties with biphenotypic leukemia. Some clones in this sample may be carry-over from other donors' samples. The sample in question was peripheral blood mononuclear cells, obtained before stem cell transplant. This chain uses TRBV7-9 with TRBJ2-5; perhaps TRBD1 as D (6 bases). CDR3 protein: CASSLEKAGAETQYF. The CDR3 bases are TGTGCCAGCAGCTTAGAGAAGGCAGGGGCAGAGACCCAGTACTTC. The entire variable domain, with the rest obtained from reference TRBV7-9 and TRBJ2-5, is as follows: DTGVSQNPRHKITKRGQNVTFRCDPISEHNRLYWYRQTLGQGPEFLTYFQNEAQLEKSRLLSDRFSAERPKGSFSTLEIQRTEQGDSAMYLCASSLEKAGAETQYFGPGTRLLVL.